These T cell receptor beta chains were read from a single sample in a study of cytomegalovirus exposure and HLA in healthy donors. TCRdb keeps only in-frame clones here, not all; method: immunoSEQ multiplex PCR. The repertoire has fewer than 200,000 clones, roughly four fifths of them found once; the top ten carry around 10%. Sequencing was carried out using PBMCs. These TCRs come from a man in his fifties in good health and CMV-seropositive. CDR3s include the opening cysteine and the closing phenylalanine or tryptophan. The D gene is left open where the match is weak. Not every row has a clone size; where given, it reads once, few, many or a size class.

d_gene: .
v_gene: TRBV7-9
j_gene: TRBJ2-7
abundance: .
CDR3nt: TGTGCCAGCAGCTTAGTTACAGAGATCGACGAGCAGTACTTC
CDR3aa: CASSLVTEIDEQYF

d_gene: .
v_gene: TRBV5-5
j_gene: TRBJ1-4
abundance: .
CDR3nt: TGTGCCAGCAGCTCCGGCCACAGAGCTAATGAAAAACTGTTTTTT
CDR3aa: CASSSGHRANEKLFF

d_gene: TRBD1
v_gene: TRBV7-6
j_gene: TRBJ2-1
abundance: .
CDR3nt: TGTGCCAGCAGCTTGGCCGGGACAGGGAGCGATGAGCAGTTCTTC
CDR3aa: CASSLAGTGSDEQFF

d_gene: TRBD2
v_gene: TRBV4-2
j_gene: TRBJ2-7
abundance: .
CDR3nt: TGTGCCAGCAGCCATGGACTAGCGGTCTCCTACGAGCAGTACTTC
CDR3aa: CASSHGLAVSYEQYF

d_gene: .
v_gene: TRBV30
j_gene: TRBJ2-7
abundance: .
CDR3nt: TGTGCCTGGAGTTACAGAACCAGCTCCTACGAGCAGTACTTC
CDR3aa: CAWSYRTSSYEQYF

d_gene: TRBD2
v_gene: TRBV7-3
j_gene: TRBJ2-7
abundance: once
CDR3nt: TGTGCCAGCAGCAGCGGGAGGGCCGGGGAGCAGTACTTC
CDR3aa: CASSSGRAGEQYF

d_gene: TRBD1
v_gene: TRBV28
j_gene: TRBJ2-1
abundance: .
CDR3nt: TGTGCCAGCAGTTTATTTGAGGGCAGGGGGTTGGAGTATGAGCAGTTCTTC
CDR3aa: CASSLFEGRGLEYEQFF

d_gene: TRBD2
v_gene: TRBV7-9
j_gene: TRBJ2-5
abundance: .
CDR3nt: TGTGCCAGCAGTAGGGGACTAGCGGGGCAAGAGACCCAGTACTTC
CDR3aa: CASSRGLAGQETQYF

d_gene: TRBD2
v_gene: TRBV19
j_gene: TRBJ2-5
abundance: once
CDR3nt: TGTGCCAGTAGTATTCTTGCGGGGGGGTCCCGAGAGACCCAGTACTTC
CDR3aa: CASSILAGGSRETQYF

d_gene: TRBD1
v_gene: TRBV19
j_gene: TRBJ1-1
abundance: .
CDR3nt: TGTGCCAGTAGTTCACAGGGGGCGGACGGGAACACTGAAGCTTTCTTT
CDR3aa: CASSSQGADGNTEAFF

d_gene: .
v_gene: TRBV7-3
j_gene: TRBJ2-2
abundance: .
CDR3nt: TGTGCCAGCAGCCCCCTTAACGGGGAGCTGTTTTTT
CDR3aa: CASSPLNGELFF

d_gene: TRBD2
v_gene: TRBV27
j_gene: TRBJ2-7
abundance: .
CDR3nt: TGTGCCAGGTCGACTAGCGGGAGCCTCTACGAGCAGTACTTC
CDR3aa: CARSTSGSLYEQYF

d_gene: TRBD2
v_gene: TRBV7-2
j_gene: TRBJ2-3
abundance: .
CDR3nt: TGTGCCAGCAGCTTAAGGGAGCGGGGGAGGGCAGATACGCAGTATTTT
CDR3aa: CASSLRERGRADTQYF

d_gene: .
v_gene: TRBV11-2
j_gene: TRBJ2-7
abundance: .
CDR3nt: TGTGCCAGCAGCTTAGGAGTAGAGCAGTACTTC
CDR3aa: CASSLGVEQYF

d_gene: TRBD1
v_gene: TRBV9
j_gene: TRBJ1-1
abundance: .
CDR3nt: TGTGCCAGCAGCTCGCCGACAGGGGGCAATACTGAAGCTTTCTTT
CDR3aa: CASSSPTGGNTEAFF

d_gene: TRBD1
v_gene: TRBV6-6
j_gene: TRBJ1-5
abundance: .
CDR3nt: TGTGCCAGCAGTTACTCCCAGGGGGCTTGGCAGCCCCAGCATTTT
CDR3aa: CASSYSQGAWQPQHF

d_gene: TRBD2
v_gene: TRBV6-6
j_gene: TRBJ2-7
abundance: .
CDR3nt: TGTGCCAGCAGTTACGGCGGGGGTCGGGACGAGCAGTACTTC
CDR3aa: CASSYGGGRDEQYF

d_gene: .
v_gene: TRBV28
j_gene: TRBJ1-1
abundance: .
CDR3nt: TGTGCCAGCAGAGAGAGGGCCGCGAACACTGAAGCTTTCTTT
CDR3aa: CASRERAANTEAFF

d_gene: TRBD2
v_gene: TRBV6-5
j_gene: TRBJ2-3
abundance: .
CDR3nt: TGTGCCAGCAGTTACGGACTAGCGGGAGAGGGAGATACGCAGTATTTT
CDR3aa: CASSYGLAGEGDTQYF

d_gene: TRBD1
v_gene: TRBV5-1
j_gene: TRBJ2-7
abundance: .
CDR3nt: TGCGCCAGCAGATACCGGGACAGGCTCTACGAGCAGTACTTC
CDR3aa: CASRYRDRLYEQYF

d_gene: TRBD1
v_gene: TRBV7-9
j_gene: TRBJ2-3
abundance: .
CDR3nt: TGTGCCAGCAGCTTGGGACAGGGTGTCACAGATACGCAGTATTTT
CDR3aa: CASSLGQGVTDTQYF

d_gene: .
v_gene: TRBV28
j_gene: TRBJ2-5
abundance: .
CDR3nt: TGTGCCAGCAGCTTTCGGGTCCTAAACGGGAGAGAGACCCAGTACTTC
CDR3aa: CASSFRVLNGRETQYF

d_gene: TRBD1
v_gene: TRBV19
j_gene: TRBJ1-4
abundance: .
CDR3nt: TGTGCCAGTAGTCCCCCCGGACAGGGGGCATTTCCGGTCGAAATTTTGTTTTTT
CDR3aa: CASSPPGQGAFPVEILFF

d_gene: TRBD2
v_gene: TRBV7-6
j_gene: TRBJ2-3
abundance: .
CDR3nt: TGTGCCAGCAGCCGAATGACTAGCGCAGATACGCAGTATTTT
CDR3aa: CASSRMTSADTQYF

d_gene: .
v_gene: TRBV7-9
j_gene: TRBJ1-4
abundance: few
CDR3nt: TGTGCCAGCAGCTTCAGGGGAGGGGGTGAAAAACTGTTTTTT
CDR3aa: CASSFRGGGEKLFF

d_gene: TRBD1
v_gene: TRBV19
j_gene: TRBJ2-5
abundance: .
CDR3nt: TGTGCCACAAGACAGGGGCTCAGGGAGACCCAGTACTTC
CDR3aa: CATRQGLRETQYF

d_gene: TRBD2
v_gene: TRBV7-2
j_gene: TRBJ2-7
abundance: .
CDR3nt: TGTGCCAGCAGCGATGAAACTAGCGCCGTCTACGAGCAGTACTTC
CDR3aa: CASSDETSAVYEQYF

d_gene: .
v_gene: TRBV7-2
j_gene: TRBJ2-3
abundance: .
CDR3nt: TGTGCCAGCAGCTTACCGGACTTCACAGATACGCAGTATTTT
CDR3aa: CASSLPDFTDTQYF

d_gene: .
v_gene: TRBV28
j_gene: TRBJ2-3
abundance: once
CDR3nt: TGTGCCAGTCGGACAGCTAGCACAGATACGCAGTATTTT
CDR3aa: CASRTASTDTQYF

d_gene: .
v_gene: TRBV9
j_gene: TRBJ2-3
abundance: few
CDR3nt: TGTGCCAGCAGCGTATCCATCACAGATACGCAGTATTTT
CDR3aa: CASSVSITDTQYF

d_gene: .
v_gene: TRBV29-1
j_gene: TRBJ1-1
abundance: .
CDR3nt: TGCAGCGTTGCCGGGACTACTTTGAACACTGAAGCTTTCTTT
CDR3aa: CSVAGTTLNTEAFF

d_gene: TRBD1
v_gene: TRBV28
j_gene: TRBJ1-1
abundance: .
CDR3nt: TGTGCCAGCAGTCCACTATTAGACAGGGGAAGTACTGAAGCTTTCTTT
CDR3aa: CASSPLLDRGSTEAFF

d_gene: TRBD2
v_gene: TRBV7-9
j_gene: TRBJ2-3
abundance: .
CDR3nt: TGTGCCAGCAGCTTACTAGCGGGACCCACAGATACGCAGTATTTT
CDR3aa: CASSLLAGPTDTQYF